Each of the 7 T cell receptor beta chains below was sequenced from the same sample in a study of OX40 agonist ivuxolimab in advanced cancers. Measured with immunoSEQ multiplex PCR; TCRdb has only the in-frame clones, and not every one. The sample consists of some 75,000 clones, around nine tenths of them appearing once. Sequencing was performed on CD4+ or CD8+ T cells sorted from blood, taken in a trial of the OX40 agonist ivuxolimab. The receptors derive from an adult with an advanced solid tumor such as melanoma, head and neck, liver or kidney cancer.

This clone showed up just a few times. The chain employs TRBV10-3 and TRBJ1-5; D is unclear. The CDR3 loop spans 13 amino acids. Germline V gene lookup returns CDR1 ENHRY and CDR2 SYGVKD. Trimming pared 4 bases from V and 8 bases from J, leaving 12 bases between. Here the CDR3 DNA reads TGTGCCATCAGTGTTGGGGAGGCTGAGCCCCAGCATTTT. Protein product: CAISVGEAEPQHF.

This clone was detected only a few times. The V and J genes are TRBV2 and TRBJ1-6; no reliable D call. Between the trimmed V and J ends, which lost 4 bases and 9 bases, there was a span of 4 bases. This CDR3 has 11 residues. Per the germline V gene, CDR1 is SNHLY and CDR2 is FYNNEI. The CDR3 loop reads CASSVRSPLHF. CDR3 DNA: TGTGCCAGCAGTGTCCGTTCACCCCTCCACTTT. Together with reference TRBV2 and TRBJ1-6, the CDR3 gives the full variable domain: EPEVTQTPSHQVTQMGQEVILRCVPISNHLYFYWYRQILGQKVEFLVSFYNNEISEKSEIFDDQFSVERPDGSNFTLKIRSTKLEDSAMYFCASSVRSPLHFGNGTRLTVT.

The CDR3 spells CASSKGTAGPYNEQFF. CDR3 sequence (DNA): TGTGCCAGCAGCAAAGGGACAGCGGGTCCCTACAATGAGCAGTTCTTC. The V gene is TRBV7-3, the J gene TRBJ2-1; D might be TRBD1 (7 bases). In germline, CDR1 is SGHTA, CDR2 FQGTGA. This CDR3 spans 16 amino acids. With 5 bases removed from V and 2 bases from J, the gap between germline ends came to 16 bases.

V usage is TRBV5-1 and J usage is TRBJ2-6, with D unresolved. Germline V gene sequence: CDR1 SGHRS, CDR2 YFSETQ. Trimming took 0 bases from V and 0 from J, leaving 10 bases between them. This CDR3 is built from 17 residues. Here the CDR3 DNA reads TGCGCCAGCAGCTTGGGACCTCTCAGCTCTGGGGCCAACGTCCTGACTTTC. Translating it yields CASSLGPLSSGANVLTF.

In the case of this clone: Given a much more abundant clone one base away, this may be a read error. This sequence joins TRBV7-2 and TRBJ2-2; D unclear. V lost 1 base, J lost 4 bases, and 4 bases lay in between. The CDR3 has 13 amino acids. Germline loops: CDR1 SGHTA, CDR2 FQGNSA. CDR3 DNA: TGTGCCAGCAGCTTAGATGGCACCGGGGAGCTGTTTTTT. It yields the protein CASSLDGTGELFF.

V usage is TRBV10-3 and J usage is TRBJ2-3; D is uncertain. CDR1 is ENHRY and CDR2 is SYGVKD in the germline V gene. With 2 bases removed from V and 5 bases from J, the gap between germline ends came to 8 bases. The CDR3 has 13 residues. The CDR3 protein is CAISELGGDTQYF. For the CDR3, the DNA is TGTGCCATCAGTGAGCTAGGCGGAGATACGCAGTATTTT.

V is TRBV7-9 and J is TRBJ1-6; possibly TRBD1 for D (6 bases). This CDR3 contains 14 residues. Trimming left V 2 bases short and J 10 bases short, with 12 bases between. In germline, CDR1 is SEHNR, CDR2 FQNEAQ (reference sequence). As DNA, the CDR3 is TGTGCCAGCAGCTTATCAGGGGTTAGATCACCCCTCCACTTT. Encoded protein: CASSLSGVRSPLHF.